The T cell receptor (beta chain) described here comes from a study of T cell repertoires in cytomegalovirus infection. About the study: Indications came from public TCR beta signatures; they pointed to CMV infection and to a matching HLA type. General observations from the study: The study identified carriers of CMV plus the relevant HLA from cumulative public TCR beta family frequency.

Comment on this clonotype: Its antigen is not known.

TCRdb passed the reads through MiXCR, listing each CDR3 protein once. There are around 100,000 distinct CDR3 sequences in the sample; 20% to 30% occur only once, and about two fifths lies in the top ten. Germline CDR1 GTSNPN, CDR2 SVGIG (reference sequence). The V segment lost 7 bases and the J segment 4 bases; nucleotides outside the gene matches: 7. The CDR3 extends over 14 amino acids. Material: CD8+ T cells from PBMCs. The sequence was obtained from a human donor in good health (CMV status not recorded). Some clones in this sample may be carry-over from other donors' samples. The rearrangement links TRBV30 to TRBJ2-2; the match to TRBD1 covers 9 bases. The CDR3 here is CASTGTGITGELFF. The CDR3 bases are TGTGCCTCGACGGGGACAGGGATCACCGGGGAGCTGTTTTTT.